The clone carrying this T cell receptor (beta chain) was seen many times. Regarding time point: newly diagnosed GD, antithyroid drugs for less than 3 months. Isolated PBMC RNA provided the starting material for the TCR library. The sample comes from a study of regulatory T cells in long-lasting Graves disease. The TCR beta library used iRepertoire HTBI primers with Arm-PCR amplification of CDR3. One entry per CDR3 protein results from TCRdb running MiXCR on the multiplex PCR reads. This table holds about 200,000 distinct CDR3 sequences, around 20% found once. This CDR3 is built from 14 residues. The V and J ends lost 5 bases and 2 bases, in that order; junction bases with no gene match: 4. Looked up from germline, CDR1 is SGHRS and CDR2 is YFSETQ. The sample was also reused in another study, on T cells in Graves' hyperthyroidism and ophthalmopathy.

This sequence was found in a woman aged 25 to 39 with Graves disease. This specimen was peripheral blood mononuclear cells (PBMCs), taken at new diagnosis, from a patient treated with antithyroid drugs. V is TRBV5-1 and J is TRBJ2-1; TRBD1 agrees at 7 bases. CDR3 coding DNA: TGCGCCAGCAGTTTGACAGGGACCTACAATGAGCAGTTCTTC. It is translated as CASSLTGTYNEQFF.